One and the same sample provided the 11 T cell receptor beta chains below, sequenced in a study of blood T cell repertoires in COVID-19. Some clones are missing from TCRdb's copy, which holds only in-frame ones; the method was immunoSEQ multiplex PCR. The sample has some 390,000 clones, around 84% seen once; the top ten hold less than 3.5%. Sequencing was performed on peripheral blood. The source is a human donor in a cohort sampled during active COVID-19.

The V and J genes are TRBV5-4 and TRBJ2-3; 16 positions agree with TRBD2. This CDR3 is built from 19 residues. Germline V gene sequence: CDR1 SGHNT, CDR2 YYREEE (reference sequence). The J segment lost 7 bases and the V segment lost 4 bases, leaving 15 bases of the junction unmatched. The CDR3 sequence: CASSAGTSGRALSVYTQYF. DNA of the CDR3: TGTGCCAGCAGCGCCGGGACTAGCGGGAGGGCCCTCTCGGTATATACGCAGTATTTT.

The rearrangement uses TRBV19 and TRBJ1-1, with a weak D call TRBD1 (6 bases). The CDR3 sequence is 18 residues long. Per germline, CDR1 LNHDA and CDR2 SQIVND (reference sequence). V gave up 7 bases and J gave up 6 bases, with 30 bases separating them. In nucleotides, the CDR3 is TGTGCCAGTACCCCAACAGGGCGACGGAAAGCTATAGGAGCTGAAGCTTTCTTT. Translated, it gives CASTPTGRRKAIGAEAFF. Full variable domain (missing parts from reference TRBV19 and TRBJ1-1): DGGITQSPKYLFRKEGQNVTLSCEQNLNHDAMYWYRQDPGQGLRLIYYSQIVNDFQKGDIAEGYSVSREKKESFPLTVTSAQKNPTAFYLCASTPTGRRKAIGAEAFFGQGTRLTVV.

The rearrangement links TRBV4-1 to TRBJ2-1; 10 positions match TRBD2. The CDR3 loop spans 16 amino acids. J lost 9 bases, V lost 4 bases, and 12 bases had no gene match. Germline V gene lookup returns CDR1 MGHRA and CDR2 YSYEKL. CDR3 in DNA: TGCGCCAGCAGCCCCCCGGGTAGCGGGAGGAACAGTGAGCAGTTCTTC. Its protein product is CASSPPGSGRNSEQFF.

J is TRBJ2-3 and V is TRBV19; D gene ambiguous. The CDR3 consists of 13 residues. V was shortened by 6 bases and J by 0 bases, with 7 bases between the two germline ends. Per germline, CDR1 LNHDA and CDR2 SQIVND (reference sequence). The CDR3 sequence: CASSKTSTDTQYF. DNA of the CDR3: TGTGCCAGTAGCAAAACTAGCACAGATACGCAGTATTTT. The full variable domain, with the rest looked up from reference TRBV19 and TRBJ2-3, is DGGITQSPKYLFRKEGQNVTLSCEQNLNHDAMYWYRQDPGQGLRLIYYSQIVNDFQKGDIAEGYSVSREKKESFPLTVTSAQKNPTAFYLCASSKTSTDTQYFGPGTRLTVL.

V usage is TRBV10-3 and J usage is TRBJ1-3; 8 bases match TRBD1. The CDR3 extends over 14 amino acids. Per the germline V gene, CDR1 is ENHRY and CDR2 is SYGVKD. V was pared by 8 bases and J by 5 bases, with 8 bases of the junction left unmatched. CDR3 DNA sequence: TGTGCCATCTCAAACCGACAGGGGAGAAACACCATATATTTT. It codes for CAISNRQGRNTIYF.

V gene TRBV3-1 (or the pseudogene TRBV3-2) combines with J gene TRBJ2-5, with D maybe TRBD2 (6 bases). The CDR3 totals 15 residues. The V end was cut by 2 bases, the J end by 5 bases, with 15 bases between. The germline V gene has CDR1 LGHDT and CDR2 YNNKEL (reference sequence). The CDR3 is CASSQRGYIRETQYF. The CDR3 region has the DNA TGTGCCAGCAGCCAACGGGGGTACATTCGGGAGACCCAGTACTTC.

The chain uses TRBV2 and TRBJ2-7; 10 bases are shared with TRBD2. The CDR3 is 15 amino acids. Germline V lookup: CDR1 SNHLY, CDR2 FYNNEI. With 5 bases clipped from V and 2 bases from J, the junction kept 6 bases outside the gene matches. CDR3 loop: CASSPGTSVTYEQYF. The CDR3 region has the DNA TGTGCCAGCAGTCCCGGGACTAGCGTTACCTACGAGCAGTACTTC.

About this clone itself: The sample contains more than one DNA sequence encoding this CDR3. The chain employs TRBV6-5 and TRBJ1-1, with D maybe TRBD1 (5 bases). V lost 6 bases and J lost 4, with 12 bases in between. The germline V gene has CDR1 MNHEY and CDR2 SVGAGI. The CDR3 extends over 13 amino acids. The CDR3 sequence is CASRHGGGTEAFF. CDR3 nucleotide sequence: TGTGCCAGCAGACATGGGGGGGGCACTGAAGCTTTCTTT.

This clone appeared a few times. This rearrangement joins TRBV24-1 to TRBJ2-1; D is perhaps TRBD2 (5 bases). V lost 2 bases and J 0 bases, leaving 10 bases between the germline ends. CDR3 length: 16 residues. The V gene's germline CDR1 is KGHDR and CDR2 SFDVKD. As DNA, the CDR3 is TGTGCCACCAGTGATTCACTAGGCAGCTCCTACAATGAGCAGTTCTTC. Translation: CATSDSLGSSYNEQFF.

V gene TRBV10-3 combines with J gene TRBJ2-7, with a possible D match to TRBD1 (6 bases). Germline assignment: CDR1 ENHRY and CDR2 SYGVKD. The V end was cut by 10 bases, the J end by 1 base, with 17 bases between. This CDR3 comprises 14 residues. As DNA, the CDR3 is TGTGCCACCGGGCCAGGGGCGATGTCCTACGAGCAGTACTTC. The encoded protein is CATGPGAMSYEQYF.

The CDR3 protein is CASSLGQGRQETQYF. For the CDR3, the DNA is TGTGCCAGCAGCTTAGGACAGGGTCGCCAAGAGACCCAGTACTTC. J is TRBJ2-5 and V is TRBV7-6, with 7 positions matching TRBD1. The trim removed 1 base at V and 1 base at J, leaving 3 bases unmatched. Looked up from germline, CDR1 is SGHVS and CDR2 is FNYEAQ. The CDR3 sequence is 15 residues long.